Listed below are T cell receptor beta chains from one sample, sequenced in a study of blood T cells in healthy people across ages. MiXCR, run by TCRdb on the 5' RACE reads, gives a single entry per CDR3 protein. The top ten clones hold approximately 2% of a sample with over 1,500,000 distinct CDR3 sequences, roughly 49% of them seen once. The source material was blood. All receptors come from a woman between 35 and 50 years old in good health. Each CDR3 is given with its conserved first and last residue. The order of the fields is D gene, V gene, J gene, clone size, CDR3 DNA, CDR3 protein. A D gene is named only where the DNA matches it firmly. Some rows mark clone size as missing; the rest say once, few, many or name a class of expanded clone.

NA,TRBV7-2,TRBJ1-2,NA,TGTGCCAGCAGCGGCGACAGGAGTTATGGCTACACCTTC,CASSGDRSYGYTF
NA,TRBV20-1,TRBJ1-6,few,TGCAGTGCTAGAGATCGCTATCGGATTAGCTCCTATAATTCACCCCTCCACTTT,CSARDRYRISSYNSPLHF
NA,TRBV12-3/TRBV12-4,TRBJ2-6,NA,TGTGCCGGCAAACCCCTGGCAACCGGGGCCAACGTCCTGACTTTC,CAGKPLATGANVLTF
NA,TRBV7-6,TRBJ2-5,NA,TGTGCCAGCAGCTTAGACCCCGGAGGCCAGGCCACGGGGACCCAGTACTTC,CASSLDPGGQATGTQYF
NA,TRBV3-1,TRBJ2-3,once,TGTGCCAGCAGCCAAGGCACGGGGGGCTTCACAGATACGCAGTATTTT,CASSQGTGGFTDTQYF
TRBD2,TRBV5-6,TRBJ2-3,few,TGTGCCAGCAGCCTCGTGGTAGCGGGGGGTTTAGATACGCAGTATTTT,CASSLVVAGGLDTQYF
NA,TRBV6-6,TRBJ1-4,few,TGTGCCAGCAGTCGGCAAGCGGCTAATGAAAAACTGTTTTTT,CASSRQAANEKLFF
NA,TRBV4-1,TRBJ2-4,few,TGCGCCAGCAGCCAAGTGGACTTAGCCAAAAACATTCAGTACTTC,CASSQVDLAKNIQYF
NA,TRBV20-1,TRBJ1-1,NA,TGCAGTGCTAGAGATATAGGAACCGGGCCCGACGGATACGGGTACACTGAAGCTTTCTTT,CSARDIGTGPDGYGYTEAFF
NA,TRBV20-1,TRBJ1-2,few,TGCAGTGCTCTCCGGGGGAATAATGGCTACACCTTC,CSALRGNNGYTF
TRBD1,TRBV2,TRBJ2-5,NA,TGTGCCAGCAGTGACAGGACAGGGCTGGGGACCCAGTACTTC,CASSDRTGLGTQYF
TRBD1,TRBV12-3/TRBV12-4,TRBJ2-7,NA,TGTGCCACCAGACCCGGGACAGCCTACGAGCAGTACTTC,CATRPGTAYEQYF
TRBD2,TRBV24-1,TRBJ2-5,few,TGTGCCACCAGTGACCGGACTAGCGGGAGAGAGACCCAGTACTTC,CATSDRTSGRETQYF
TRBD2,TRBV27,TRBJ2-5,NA,TGTGCCAGCAGTTTCCTTAGCGGGGGGGCCGGTTTGGGGACCCAGTACTTC,CASSFLSGGAGLGTQYF
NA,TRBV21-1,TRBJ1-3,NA,TGTGCCAGCAGCAAGATAGGGACAGGGACGACTGCCACCATATATTTT,CASSKIGTGTTATIYF
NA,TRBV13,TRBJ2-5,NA,TGTGCCAGCAGCTTAGGCTGGAGGGGGGGACAAGAGACCCAGTACTTC,CASSLGWRGGQETQYF
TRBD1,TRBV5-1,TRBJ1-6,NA,TGCGCCAGCAGCTGGACTGACAGGGACAATTCACCCCTCCACTTT,CASSWTDRDNSPLHF
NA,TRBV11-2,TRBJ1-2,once,TGTGCCAGCAGCTTCCGGGATCAGGCTAACTATGGCTACACCTTC,CASSFRDQANYGYTF
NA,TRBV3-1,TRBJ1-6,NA,TGTGCCAGCAGCCGTGAAGCGGGGCCGTCCTATAACTCACCCCTCCACTTT,CASSREAGPSYNSPLHF
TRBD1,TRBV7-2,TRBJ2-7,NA,TGTGCCAGCAGCTTTCCTATCAGGACAGGCGGGCAGTACTTC,CASSFPIRTGGQYF
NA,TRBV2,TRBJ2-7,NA,TGTGCCAGCAGTGAACTGGGCAGCCGAAGCTCCTACGAGCAGTACTTC,CASSELGSRSSYEQYF
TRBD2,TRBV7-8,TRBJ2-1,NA,TGTGCCAGCAGCGCCCGCATCCCGGGACTAGCCGTGGGCGGGAAACAGTTCTTC,CASSARIPGLAVGGKQFF
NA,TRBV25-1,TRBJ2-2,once,TGTGCCAGCAGTGAGATCCAGACCCTGAACACCGGGGAGCTGTTTTTT,CASSEIQTLNTGELFF
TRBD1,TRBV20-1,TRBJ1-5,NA,TGCAGTGTTTCACAGGGGGCGAGTGGTCAGCCCCAGCATTTT,CSVSQGASGQPQHF
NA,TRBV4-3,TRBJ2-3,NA,TGCGCCAGCAGCCAAGATGGGGGACAAATGGGGGATACGCAGTATTTT,CASSQDGGQMGDTQYF
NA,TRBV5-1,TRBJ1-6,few,TGCGCCAGCAGCCAGACAGGACCAAATAATTCACCCCTCCACTTT,CASSQTGPNNSPLHF
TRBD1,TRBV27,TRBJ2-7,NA,TGTGCCAGCAGTCCCGACAGGGGCTTGATACGCGAGCAGTACTTC,CASSPDRGLIREQYF
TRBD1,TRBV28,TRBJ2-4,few,TGTGCCAGCAGCATGCCCGGGACAGGGGGAAACATTCAGTACTTC,CASSMPGTGGNIQYF
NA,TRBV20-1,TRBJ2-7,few,TGCAGTGTTCCCCGGGACTTTACCTACGAGCAGTACTTC,CSVPRDFTYEQYF
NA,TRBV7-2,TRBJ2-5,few,TGTGCCAGCAGCTTAGGTGTCGGTCGGGGTGAAGAGACCCAGTACTTC,CASSLGVGRGEETQYF
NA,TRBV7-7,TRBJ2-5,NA,TGTACTAGCAGCTTACGCCAAGGGGGCGCGTTGAAGACCCAGTACTTC,CTSSLRQGGALKTQYF
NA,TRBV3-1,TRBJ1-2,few,TGTGCCAGCAGCCAAATATCGAACTATGGCTACACCTTC,CASSQISNYGYTF
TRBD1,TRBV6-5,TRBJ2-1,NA,TGTGCCAGCAGAGGACAGGGGCGGTTGAATGAGCAGTTCTTC,CASRGQGRLNEQFF
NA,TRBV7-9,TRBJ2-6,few,TGTGCCAGTACGCGGAGCTCTGGGGCCAACGTCCTGACTTTC,CASTRSSGANVLTF
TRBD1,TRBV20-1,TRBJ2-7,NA,TGCAGTGCGACCGAGACAGGGAGCTACGAGCAGTACTTC,CSATETGSYEQYF
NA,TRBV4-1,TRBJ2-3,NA,TGCGCCAGCAGCCAACGGCTTGAAGATACGCAGTATTTT,CASSQRLEDTQYF
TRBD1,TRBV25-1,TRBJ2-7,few,TGTGCCAGCAGTGAATCAAGGACAGGGTTGGACGAGCAGTACTTC,CASSESRTGLDEQYF
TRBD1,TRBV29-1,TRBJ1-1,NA,TGCAGCGTTCTAGGACAGGGGAAGGGGAACACTGAAGCTTTCTTT,CSVLGQGKGNTEAFF
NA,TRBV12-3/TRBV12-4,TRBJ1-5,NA,TGTGCCAGCAGTTTAGAAGGGCCAGATCAGCCCCAGCATTTT,CASSLEGPDQPQHF
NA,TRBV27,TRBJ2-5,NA,TGTGCCAGCAGTTTAAGTACTAATGAGCAGTACTTC,CASSLSTNEQYF
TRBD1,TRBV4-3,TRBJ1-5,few,TGCGCCAGCAGCCAAGTTTGGAGGGGGCGAAGCAATCAGCCCCAGCATTTT,CASSQVWRGRSNQPQHF